This TCR beta chain was identified during a study of blood T cell repertoires in COVID-19. For the study at large: Both acute and convalescent COVID-19 samples were obtained from the United States, Italy and Spain. The analysed material was cDNA or gDNA that came from T cells, B-cell-depleted T cells, or PBMCs.

As processed by the authors: From reference gene primer amplification, estimates of nucleated cell counts were derived. Assay: immunoSEQ multiplex PCR; the TCRdb copy retains only in-frame clones and omits some. The DNA gave D and trimming, while V, J and clone size come from that table. The sample holds around 130,000 clones, approximately 90% seen once. Germline CDR1 is KGHSH and CDR2 is LQKENI. The CDR3 covers 15 residues. V was pared by 3 bases and J by 3 bases, with 8 bases of the junction left unmatched. The clonotype originates from a human donor with COVID-19, enrolled during active disease. The donor label of this sample is uncertain. The gene calls are TRBV18 and TRBJ2-7, with TRBD1 matching over 7 bases. Sequencing used peripheral blood. As DNA, the CDR3 is TGTGCCAGCTCACCGGGACAGCCCGTAAACTACGAGCAGTACTTC. It is translated as CASSPGQPVNYEQYF.